This TCR beta chain is from a study of T-cell memory formation after mild COVID-19. Study-wide background: Largely, the TCR clusters proved donor specific. Study-wide points: Contracting clones from day 15 to 85 had balanced CD4/CD8; later expanders favoured CD4+. SARS-CoV-2 specificity of second-wave clones peaking day 37 was unconfirmed.

V was pared by 6 bases and J by 5 bases, with 8 bases between. Germline V gives CDR1 SGHTA, CDR2 FQGNSA. CDR3 length: 12 amino acids. TCR alpha and TCR beta cDNA libraries carrying sample barcodes and UMIs were produced by 5'RACE using constant-segment primers. Using its own MiXCR run on the 5' RACE reads, TCRdb lists one record per CDR3 protein. The sample contains about 110,000 distinct CDR3 sequences, 15% to 20% of which appear only once. Sample share makes this clonotype medium-sized (0.01 to 0.1%). Its antigen is unknown. The sequence was collected from a young man who had mild COVID-19 (a few samples of this study predate the infection). Cell type and time point are not known. Sample: PBMCs or a T cell subset sorted from them (not recorded which). This chain connects TRBV7-2 to TRBJ2-1, with D unresolved. The CDR3 DNA sequence: TGTGCCAGCAGTGGACGGCACAATGAGCAGTTCTTC. It yields the protein CASSGRHNEQFF.